This T cell receptor (beta chain) was obtained from a study of pediatric ulcerative colitis. Broader study findings: A couple of rectal clonotypes were found only in ulcerative colitis patients, all of them. Blood-derived T cells may be present in rectal pinch biopsies. Rectal repertoires separated controls, mild-moderate and acute severe colitis.

About this clone: As yet, its antigen is unknown.

The rectum was sampled with one to two pinch biopsies at colonoscopy. Before the diagnostic colonoscopy, ulcerative colitis patients were free of immunosuppressive medication. Measured with immunoSEQ multiplex PCR; TCRdb has only the in-frame clones, and not every one. Among fewer than 30,000 clones listed, about 67% were seen once. V dropped 3 bases and J dropped 4; count of bases not matched to a gene: 8. From germline, CDR1 is MRHNA and CDR2 SNTAGT. CDR3 length equals 16 residues. The origin of this receptor is a boy aged 5-17 years with severe ulcerative colitis. The chain joins TRBV6-4 to TRBJ2-3; 9 bases line up with TRBD2. The sequencing input was gut tissue. CDR3 in DNA: TGTGCCAGCAGTGAAGACGCGGGAGGGCCGGCAGATACGCAGTATTTT. Encoded protein: CASSEDAGGPADTQYF.